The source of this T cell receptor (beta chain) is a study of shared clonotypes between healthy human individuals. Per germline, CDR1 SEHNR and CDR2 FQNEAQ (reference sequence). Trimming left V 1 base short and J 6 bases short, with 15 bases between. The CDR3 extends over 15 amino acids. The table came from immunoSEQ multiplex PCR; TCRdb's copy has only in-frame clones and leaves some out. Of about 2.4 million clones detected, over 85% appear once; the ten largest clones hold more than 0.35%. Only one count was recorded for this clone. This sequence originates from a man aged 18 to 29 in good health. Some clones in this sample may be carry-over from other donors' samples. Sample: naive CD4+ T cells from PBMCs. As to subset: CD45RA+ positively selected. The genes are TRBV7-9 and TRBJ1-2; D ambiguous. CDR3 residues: CASSLGRERFNGYTF. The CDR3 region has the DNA TGTGCCAGCAGCTTAGGGAGGGAACGGTTTAATGGCTACACCTTC.